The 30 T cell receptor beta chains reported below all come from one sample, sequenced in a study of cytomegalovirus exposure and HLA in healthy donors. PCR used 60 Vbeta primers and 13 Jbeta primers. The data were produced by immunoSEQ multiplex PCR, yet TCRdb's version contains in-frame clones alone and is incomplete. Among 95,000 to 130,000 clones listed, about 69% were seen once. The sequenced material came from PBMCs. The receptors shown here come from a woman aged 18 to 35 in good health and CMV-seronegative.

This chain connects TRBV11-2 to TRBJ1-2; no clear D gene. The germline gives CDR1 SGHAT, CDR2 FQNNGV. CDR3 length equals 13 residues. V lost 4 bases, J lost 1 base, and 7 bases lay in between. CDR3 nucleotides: TGTGCCAGCAGCTCCACTCGTAACTATGGCTACACCTTC. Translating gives CASSSTRNYGYTF.

The chain's CDR3 is CASSASGGEQYF. CDR3 DNA sequence: TGTGCCAGCAGCGCCTCAGGGGGGGAGCAGTACTTC. This chain joins TRBV9 and TRBJ2-7; maybe TRBD1 (7 bases). Germline V lookup: CDR1 SGDLS, CDR2 YYNGEE. V lost 3 bases and J lost 7, with 11 bases in between. The CDR3 has 12 amino acids.

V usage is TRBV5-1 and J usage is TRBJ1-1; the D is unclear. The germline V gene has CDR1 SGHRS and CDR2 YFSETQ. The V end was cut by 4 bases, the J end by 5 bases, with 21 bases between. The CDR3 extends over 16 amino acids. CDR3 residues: CASSRGQERRETEAFF. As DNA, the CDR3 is TGCGCCAGCAGCCGTGGGCAGGAGAGAAGGGAGACTGAAGCTTTCTTT.

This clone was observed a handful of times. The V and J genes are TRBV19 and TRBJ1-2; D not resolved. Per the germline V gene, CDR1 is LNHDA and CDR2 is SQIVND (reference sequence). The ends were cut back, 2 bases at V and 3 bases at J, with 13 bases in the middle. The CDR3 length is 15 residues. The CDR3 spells CASSIFVDEDYGYTF. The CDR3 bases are TGTGCCAGTAGTATATTCGTCGATGAGGACTATGGCTACACCTTC. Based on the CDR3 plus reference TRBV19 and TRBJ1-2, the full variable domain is DGGITQSPKYLFRKEGQNVTLSCEQNLNHDAMYWYRQDPGQGLRLIYYSQIVNDFQKGDIAEGYSVSREKKESFPLTVTSAQKNPTAFYLCASSIFVDEDYGYTFGSGTRLTVV.

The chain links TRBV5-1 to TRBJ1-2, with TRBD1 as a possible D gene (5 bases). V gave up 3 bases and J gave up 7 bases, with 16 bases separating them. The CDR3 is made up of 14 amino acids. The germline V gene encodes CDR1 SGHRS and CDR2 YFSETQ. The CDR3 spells CASSYAGTQSGYTF. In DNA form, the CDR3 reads TGCGCCAGCAGCTACGCAGGGACTCAGAGTGGCTACACCTTC.

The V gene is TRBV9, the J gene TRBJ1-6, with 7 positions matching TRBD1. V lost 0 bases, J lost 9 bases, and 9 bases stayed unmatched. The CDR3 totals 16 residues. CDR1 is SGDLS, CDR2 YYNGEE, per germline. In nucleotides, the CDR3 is TGTGCCAGCAGCGTAGAGGACAGGTTGAGGAGTTCACCCCTCCACTTT. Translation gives CASSVEDRLRSSPLHF.

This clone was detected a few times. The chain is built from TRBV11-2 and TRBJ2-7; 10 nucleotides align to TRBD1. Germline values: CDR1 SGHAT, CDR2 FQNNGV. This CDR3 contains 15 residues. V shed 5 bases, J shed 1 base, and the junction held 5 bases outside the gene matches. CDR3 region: CASSPGQGLSYEQYF. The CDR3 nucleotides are TGTGCCAGCAGCCCGGGACAGGGGCTATCCTACGAGCAGTACTTC.

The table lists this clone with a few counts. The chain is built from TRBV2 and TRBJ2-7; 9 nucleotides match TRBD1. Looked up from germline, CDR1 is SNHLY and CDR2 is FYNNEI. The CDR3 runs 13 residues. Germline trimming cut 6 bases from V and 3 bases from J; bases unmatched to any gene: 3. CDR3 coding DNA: TGTGCCAGCAGCCTGGGACAGGGCTACGAGCAGTACTTC. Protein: CASSLGQGYEQYF.

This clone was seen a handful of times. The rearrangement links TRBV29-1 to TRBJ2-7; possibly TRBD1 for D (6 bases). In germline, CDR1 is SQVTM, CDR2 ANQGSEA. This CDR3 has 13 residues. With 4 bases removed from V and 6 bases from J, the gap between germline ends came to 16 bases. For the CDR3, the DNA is TGCAGCGTTGGTGAATCCAGGGGCGTCGAGCAGTACTTC. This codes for CSVGESRGVEQYF.

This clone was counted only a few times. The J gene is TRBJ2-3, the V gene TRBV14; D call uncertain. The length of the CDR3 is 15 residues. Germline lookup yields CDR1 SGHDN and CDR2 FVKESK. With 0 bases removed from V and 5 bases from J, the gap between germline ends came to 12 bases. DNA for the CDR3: TGTGCCAGCAGCCAAGATCCAACGAGAAGAGATACGCAGTATTTT. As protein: CASSQDPTRRDTQYF.

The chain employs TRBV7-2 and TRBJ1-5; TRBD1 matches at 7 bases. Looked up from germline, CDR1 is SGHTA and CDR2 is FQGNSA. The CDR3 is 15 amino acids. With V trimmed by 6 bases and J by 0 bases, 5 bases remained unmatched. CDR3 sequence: CASRQGSNSNQPQHF. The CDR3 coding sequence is TGTGCCAGCAGACAGGGGTCTAATAGCAATCAGCCCCAGCATTTT.

The CDR3 is CASSTHRVVGVTDTQYF. The CDR3 DNA is TGTGCCAGCAGCACACACAGGGTTGTGGGGGTCACAGATACGCAGTATTTT. The chain combines TRBV7-3 with TRBJ2-3; possible D gene TRBD1, 6 bases. Trimming took off 5 bases at V and 2 bases at J, with 20 bases between the two ends. Germline V gives CDR1 SGHTA, CDR2 FQGTGA. This CDR3 is built from 17 residues.

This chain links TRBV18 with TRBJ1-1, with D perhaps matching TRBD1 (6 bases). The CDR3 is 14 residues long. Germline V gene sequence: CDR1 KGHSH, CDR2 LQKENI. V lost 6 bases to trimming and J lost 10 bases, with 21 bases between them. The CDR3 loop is CASSESHRGHPAFF. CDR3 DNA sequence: TGTGCCAGCTCTGAATCACACCGGGGACACCCAGCTTTCTTT.

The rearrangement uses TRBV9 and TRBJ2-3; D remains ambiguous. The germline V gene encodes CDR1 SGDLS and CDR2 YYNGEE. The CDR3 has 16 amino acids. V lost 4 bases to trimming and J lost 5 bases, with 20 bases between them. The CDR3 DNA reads TGTGCCAGCAGCCCGCTAGGCATAAGAGGCGGAGATACGCAGTATTTT. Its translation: CASSPLGIRGGDTQYF.

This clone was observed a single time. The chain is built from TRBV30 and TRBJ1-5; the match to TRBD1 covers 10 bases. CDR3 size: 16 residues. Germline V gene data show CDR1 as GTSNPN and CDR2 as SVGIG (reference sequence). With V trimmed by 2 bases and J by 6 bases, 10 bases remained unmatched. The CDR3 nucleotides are TGTGCCTGGAGTTCTAGGACAGGGGGACGGGGTCAGCCCCAGCATTTT. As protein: CAWSSRTGGRGQPQHF.

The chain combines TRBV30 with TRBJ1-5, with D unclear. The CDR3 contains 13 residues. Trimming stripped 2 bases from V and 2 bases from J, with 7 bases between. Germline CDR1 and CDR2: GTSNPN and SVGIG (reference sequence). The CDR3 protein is CAWSFGGNQPQHF. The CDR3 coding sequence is TGTGCCTGGAGTTTCGGGGGCAATCAGCCCCAGCATTTT.

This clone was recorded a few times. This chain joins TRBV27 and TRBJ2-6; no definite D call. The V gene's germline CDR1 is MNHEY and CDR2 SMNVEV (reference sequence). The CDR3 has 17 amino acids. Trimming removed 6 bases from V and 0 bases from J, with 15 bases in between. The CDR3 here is CASSYMETFSGANVLTF. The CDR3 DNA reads TGTGCCAGCAGCTACATGGAGACCTTCTCTGGGGCCAACGTCCTGACTTTC.

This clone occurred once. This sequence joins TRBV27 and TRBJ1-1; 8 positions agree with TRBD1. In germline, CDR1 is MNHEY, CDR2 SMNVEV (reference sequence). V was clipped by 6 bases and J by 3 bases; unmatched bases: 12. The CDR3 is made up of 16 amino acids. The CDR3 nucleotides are TGTGCCAGCAGGTTCAACAGGGGGACGGAGGACACTGAAGCTTTCTTT. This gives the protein CASRFNRGTEDTEAFF.

The CDR3 nucleotides are TGTGCCAGCAGCCAAGATGCAGGGGAAGCTTTCTTT. This codes for CASSQDAGEAFF. The J gene is TRBJ1-1, the V gene TRBV14, with TRBD1 as a possible D gene (5 bases). CDR1 is SGHDN, CDR2 FVKESK, per germline. This CDR3 has 12 amino acids. Deletions cut 0 bases from V and 8 bases from J, with 7 bases between. Based on the CDR3 plus reference TRBV14 and TRBJ1-1, the full variable domain is EAGVTQFPSHSVIEKGQTVTLRCDPISGHDNLYWYRRVMGKEIKFLLHFVKESKQDESGMPNNRFLAERTGGTYSTLKVQPAELEDSGVYFCASSQDAGEAFFGQGTRLTVV.

The CDR3, as DNA: TGTGCCAGCAGTTTTCAGGAGGCTGGCTACACCTTC. The encoded protein is CASSFQEAGYTF. The chain combines TRBV28 with TRBJ1-2; D remains ambiguous. CDR3 length equals 12 residues. The germline gives CDR1 MDHEN, CDR2 SYDVKM. The V end was cut by 3 bases, the J end by 7 bases, with 9 bases between.

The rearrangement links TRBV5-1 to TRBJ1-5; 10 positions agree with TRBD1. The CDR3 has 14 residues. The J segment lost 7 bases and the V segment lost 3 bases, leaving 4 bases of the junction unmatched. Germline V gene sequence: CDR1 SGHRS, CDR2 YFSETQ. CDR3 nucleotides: TGCGCCAGCAGCTCTGGACAGGGGGGACAGCCCCAGCATTTT. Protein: CASSSGQGGQPQHF.

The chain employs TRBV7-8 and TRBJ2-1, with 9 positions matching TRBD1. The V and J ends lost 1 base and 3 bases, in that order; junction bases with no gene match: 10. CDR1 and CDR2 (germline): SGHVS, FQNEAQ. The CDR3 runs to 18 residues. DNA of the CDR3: TGTGCCAGCAGCTTAGTACTTGGCCGGACAGGGGTCTACAATGAGCAGTTCTTC. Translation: CASSLVLGRTGVYNEQFF.

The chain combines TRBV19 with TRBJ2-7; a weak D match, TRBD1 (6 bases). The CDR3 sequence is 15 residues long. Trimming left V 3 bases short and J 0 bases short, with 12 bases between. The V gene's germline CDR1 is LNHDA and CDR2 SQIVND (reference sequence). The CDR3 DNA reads TGTGCCAGTAGTATCGGGGTGGGACACTCCTACGAGCAGTACTTC. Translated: CASSIGVGHSYEQYF.

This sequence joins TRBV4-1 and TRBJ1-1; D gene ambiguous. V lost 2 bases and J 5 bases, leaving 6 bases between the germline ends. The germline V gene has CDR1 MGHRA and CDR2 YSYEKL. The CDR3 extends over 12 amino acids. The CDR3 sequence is CASSQRQTEAFF. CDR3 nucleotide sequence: TGCGCCAGCAGCCAACGACAAACTGAAGCTTTCTTT.

In DNA form, the CDR3 reads TGTGCCAGCAGCTTAAGGAGTATGAACACTGAAGCTTTCTTT. Translating it yields CASSLRSMNTEAFF. The chain employs TRBV7-8 and TRBJ1-1; D unresolved. V was cut by 2 bases and J by 0 bases, with 7 bases left in between. The germline V gene encodes CDR1 SGHVS and CDR2 FQNEAQ. The CDR3 loop spans 14 amino acids.

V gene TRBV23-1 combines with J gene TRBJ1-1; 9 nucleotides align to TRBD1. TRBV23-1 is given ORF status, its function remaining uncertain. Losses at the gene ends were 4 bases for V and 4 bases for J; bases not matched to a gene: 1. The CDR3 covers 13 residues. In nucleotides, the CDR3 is TGCGCCAGCAGTCTGACAGGGGGCACTGAAGCTTTCTTT. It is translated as CASSLTGGTEAFF.

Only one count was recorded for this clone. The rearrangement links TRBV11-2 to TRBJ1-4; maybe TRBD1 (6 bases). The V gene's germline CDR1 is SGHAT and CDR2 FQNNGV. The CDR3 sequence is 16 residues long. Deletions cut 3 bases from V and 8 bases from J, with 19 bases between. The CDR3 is CASSLGVRGGWEKLFF. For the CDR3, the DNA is TGTGCCAGCAGCTTGGGGGTCAGGGGCGGATGGGAAAAACTGTTTTTT.

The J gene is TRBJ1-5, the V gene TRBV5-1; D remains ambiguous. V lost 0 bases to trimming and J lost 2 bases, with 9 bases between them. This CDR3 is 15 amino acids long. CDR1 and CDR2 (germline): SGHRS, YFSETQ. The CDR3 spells CASSLGGNRNQPQHF. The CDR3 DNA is TGCGCCAGCAGCTTGGGTGGCAACCGCAATCAGCCCCAGCATTTT.

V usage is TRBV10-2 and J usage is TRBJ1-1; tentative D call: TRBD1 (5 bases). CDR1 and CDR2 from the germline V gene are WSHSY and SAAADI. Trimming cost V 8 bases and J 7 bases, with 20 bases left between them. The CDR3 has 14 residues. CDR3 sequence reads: CASGVSGGMGEAFF. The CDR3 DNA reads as TGCGCCAGCGGCGTAAGCGGGGGAATGGGTGAAGCTTTCTTT.

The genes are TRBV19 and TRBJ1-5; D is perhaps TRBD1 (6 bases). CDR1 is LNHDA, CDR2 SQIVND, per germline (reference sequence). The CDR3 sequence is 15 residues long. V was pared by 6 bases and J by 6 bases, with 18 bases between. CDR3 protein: CASRMGHRVGQPQHF. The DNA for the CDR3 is TGTGCCAGTAGGATGGGACACAGAGTAGGTCAGCCCCAGCATTTT.